Listed below are T cell receptor beta chains from one sample, sequenced in a study of T-cell reconstitution after alpha-beta-depleted transplantation in children. From the PCR reads, TCRdb called clonotypes with MiXCR, one entry per CDR3 protein. The data show about 200,000 distinct CDR3 sequences, 6.3% seen once. The sequencing used PBMCs, collected before TCRalphabeta/CD19-depleted stem cell transplant. These receptors all come from a girl in the first two years of life with combined immunodeficiency, due to receive a stem cell transplant. The CDR3 runs from the conserved cysteine through the conserved F or W. The D gene is left open where the match is weak. For some rows the clone size is stated as once, few or many, or as a class when expanded; others skip it.

J: TRBJ2-2; D: NA; V: TRBV6-5; size: few; CDR3: CASSYWGENTGELFF; DNA: TGTGCCAGCAGTTACTGGGGGGAGAACACCGGGGAGCTGTTTTTT
J: TRBJ2-5; D: NA; V: TRBV28; size: many; CDR3: CASSLRGSSHQETQYF; DNA: TGTGCCAGCAGTTTAAGAGGGTCCTCCCACCAAGAGACCCAGTACTTC
J: TRBJ2-5; D: TRBD2; V: TRBV25-1; size: few; CDR3: CASSEGGLAAQETQYF; DNA: TGTGCCAGCAGTGAGGGGGGACTAGCGGCCCAAGAGACCCAGTACTTC
J: TRBJ1-2; D: NA; V: TRBV29-1; size: many; CDR3: CSVRDTAYGYTF; DNA: TGCAGCGTCCGGGACACGGCCTATGGCTACACCTTC
J: TRBJ2-7; D: NA; V: TRBV12-3/TRBV12-4; size: NA; CDR3: CASSSRDGKEAPYEQYF; DNA: TGTGCCAGCAGTTCCCGGGACGGCAAAGAAGCCCCCTACGAGCAGTACTTC
J: TRBJ2-7; D: TRBD1; V: TRBV20-1; size: many; CDR3: CSAVDRPKEQYF; DNA: TGCAGTGCTGTGGACAGGCCTAAGGAGCAGTACTTC
J: TRBJ2-5; D: NA; V: TRBV7-6; size: many; CDR3: CASRPPLEETQYF; DNA: TGTGCCAGCAGACCACCACTGGAAGAGACCCAGTACTTC
J: TRBJ2-5; D: NA; V: TRBV29-1; size: many; CDR3: CSVDPGVQETQYF; DNA: TGCAGCGTAGACCCAGGGGTCCAAGAGACCCAGTACTTC
J: TRBJ2-7; D: NA; V: TRBV6-1; size: many; CDR3: CASTKRLGYEQYF; DNA: TGTGCCAGCACAAAAAGACTAGGCTACGAGCAGTACTTC
J: TRBJ2-7; D: NA; V: TRBV28; size: many; CDR3: CASSFTPIRGLTYEQYF; DNA: TGTGCCAGCAGTTTCACTCCAATCAGGGGACTAACCTACGAGCAGTACTTC
J: TRBJ2-1; D: NA; V: TRBV27; size: many; CDR3: CASSLDRINEQFF; DNA: TGTGCCAGCAGTCTGGACCGCATAAATGAGCAGTTCTTC
J: TRBJ2-7; D: NA; V: TRBV5-1; size: NA; CDR3: CASSLALGPYEQYF; DNA: TGCGCCAGCAGCTTGGCCCTCGGACCCTACGAGCAGTACTTC
J: TRBJ1-1; D: NA; V: TRBV5-5; size: many; CDR3: CASSLDVTGEAFF; DNA: TGTGCCAGCAGCTTGGATGTGACAGGTGAAGCTTTCTTT
J: TRBJ2-5; D: TRBD1; V: TRBV7-9; size: NA; CDR3: CASSPHDRGLMETQYF; DNA: TGTGCCAGCAGCCCCCACGACAGGGGGCTTATGGAGACCCAGTACTTC
J: TRBJ1-6; D: NA; V: TRBV28; size: many; CDR3: CASSFFGNTSPLHF; DNA: TGTGCCAGCAGTTTCTTTGGTAATACTTCACCCCTCCACTTT
J: TRBJ1-3; D: NA; V: TRBV2; size: NA; CDR3: CTFCSPGGRGGSGNTIYF; DNA: TGTACCTTCTGTTCCCCAGGTGGTCGGGGAGGGTCTGGAAACACCATATATTTT